These T cell receptor beta chains were read from a single sample in a study of identical twins. MiXCR, applied by TCRdb to the 5' RACE reads, yields one record per CDR3 protein. The profile shows fewer than 650,000 distinct CDR3 sequences, around a tenth of them singletons. Another study also made use of these data, one on yellow fever vaccine responses in identical twins.

What was sequenced was PBMCs. The receptors derive from a young woman in good health. The CDR3 runs from the conserved cysteine through the conserved F or W. Fields, in order: V gene, clone size, J gene, D gene, CDR3 protein, CDR3 DNA. The D gene is left open where the match is weak. Only some rows state a clone size, as once, few, many or a class for expanded clones.

V: TRBV12-3/TRBV12-4
size: NA
J: TRBJ2-2
D: NA
CDR3: CASSFGSAGTGELFF
DNA: TGTGCCAGCAGTTTTGGATCGGCGGGCACCGGGGAGCTGTTTTTT

V: TRBV20-1
size: many
J: TRBJ2-3
D: TRBD2
CDR3: CSASTPRTSIDTQYF
DNA: TGCAGTGCTAGTACCCCCCGGACTAGCATAGATACGCAGTATTTT

V: TRBV29-1
size: few
J: TRBJ2-1
D: NA
CDR3: CSVEERNYNEQFF
DNA: TGCAGCGTTGAAGAGAGGAACTACAATGAGCAGTTCTTC

V: TRBV6-2/TRBV6-3
size: many
J: TRBJ2-1
D: TRBD2
CDR3: CASSAEGTSGNEQFF
DNA: TGTGCCAGCAGTGCCGAAGGGACTAGCGGGAATGAGCAGTTCTTC

V: TRBV25-1
size: NA
J: TRBJ2-4
D: NA
CDR3: CASSESRVAKNIQYF
DNA: TGTGCCAGCAGTGAATCACGGGTAGCCAAAAACATTCAGTACTTC

V: TRBV29-1
size: many
J: TRBJ2-3
D: NA
CDR3: CSVGGRDGRTDTQYF
DNA: TGCAGCGTTGGCGGCCGGGACGGCCGCACAGATACGCAGTATTTT

V: TRBV18
size: few
J: TRBJ2-7
D: NA
CDR3: CASSPTTGTYEQYF
DNA: TGTGCCAGCTCACCTACGACAGGTACCTACGAGCAGTACTTC

V: TRBV5-1
size: many
J: TRBJ2-7
D: TRBD1
CDR3: CASSLGQGSSYEQYF
DNA: TGCGCCAGCAGCTTGGGACAGGGAAGCTCCTACGAGCAGTACTTC

V: TRBV30
size: NA
J: TRBJ2-7
D: NA
CDR3: CARAGGSYEQYF
DNA: TGTGCCCGGGCGGGCGGGTCCTACGAGCAGTACTTC

V: TRBV6-4
size: many
J: TRBJ2-1
D: TRBD2
CDR3: CASSERGSGPVYNEQFF
DNA: TGTGCCAGCAGTGAGAGAGGTAGCGGGCCGGTTTACAATGAGCAGTTCTTC

V: TRBV27
size: many
J: TRBJ2-5
D: TRBD2
CDR3: CASSLIAGVRETQYF
DNA: TGTGCCAGCAGTTTAATAGCGGGAGTCAGAGAGACCCAGTACTTC

V: TRBV7-8
size: few
J: TRBJ2-1
D: TRBD2
CDR3: CASSLGTSGSTNEQFF
DNA: TGTGCCAGCAGCTTAGGCACTAGCGGGAGTACAAATGAGCAGTTCTTC

V: TRBV20-1
size: few
J: TRBJ2-5
D: TRBD1
CDR3: CSASDRGQETQYF
DNA: TGCAGTGCTTCAGACAGGGGGCAAGAGACCCAGTACTTC

V: TRBV27
size: NA
J: TRBJ2-3
D: NA
CDR3: CASSYREGVGTDTQYF
DNA: TGTGCCAGCAGTTACAGGGAGGGAGTAGGCACAGATACGCAGTATTTT

V: TRBV7-2
size: few
J: TRBJ2-5
D: NA
CDR3: CASSLRQSPQETQYF
DNA: TGTGCCAGCAGCCTCCGACAGAGCCCCCAAGAGACCCAGTACTTC

V: TRBV6-2/TRBV6-3
size: few
J: TRBJ2-5
D: NA
CDR3: CASSYSQDRAETQYF
DNA: TGTGCCAGCAGTTACTCCCAGGATCGAGCAGAGACCCAGTACTTC

V: TRBV10-3
size: few
J: TRBJ1-5
D: NA
CDR3: CAISEARDNQPQHF
DNA: TGTGCCATCAGTGAGGCCAGGGATAATCAGCCCCAGCATTTT

V: TRBV7-9
size: NA
J: TRBJ1-2
D: TRBD1
CDR3: CASSFGTGDGYGYTF
DNA: TGTGCCAGCAGCTTCGGGACAGGGGATGGGTATGGCTACACCTTC

V: TRBV28
size: NA
J: TRBJ1-6
D: NA
CDR3: CASSAGGGVYNSPLHF
DNA: TGTGCCAGCAGTGCCGGGGGCGGTGTATATAATTCACCCCTCCACTTT

V: TRBV7-9
size: NA
J: TRBJ2-1
D: NA
CDR3: CASSLVSSGFYNEQFF
DNA: TGTGCCAGCAGCTTAGTATCTTCTGGATTCTACAATGAGCAGTTCTTC

V: TRBV6-2/TRBV6-3
size: many
J: TRBJ2-1
D: NA
CDR3: CASSYPGLFEQFF
DNA: TGTGCCAGCAGTTACCCGGGCCTTTTTGAGCAGTTCTTC

V: TRBV20-1
size: NA
J: TRBJ1-2
D: NA
CDR3: CSALGTLGYTF
DNA: TGCAGTGCCCTCGGGACCTTGGGCTACACCTTC

V: TRBV4-3
size: NA
J: TRBJ2-2
D: NA
CDR3: CASSRSSGYTGELFF
DNA: TGCGCCAGCAGCCGGTCCTCCGGATACACCGGGGAGCTGTTTTTT

V: TRBV4-3
size: few
J: TRBJ2-1
D: TRBD2
CDR3: CASSQGTSGTHNEQFF
DNA: TGCGCCAGCAGCCAAGGGACTAGCGGGACCCACAATGAGCAGTTCTTC

V: TRBV7-9
size: many
J: TRBJ2-1
D: TRBD2
CDR3: CASSPLSGRSYNEQFF
DNA: TGTGCCAGCAGCCCCCTTAGCGGGAGATCCTACAATGAGCAGTTCTTC

V: TRBV28
size: few
J: TRBJ1-2
D: NA
CDR3: CASSFRGGAADGYTF
DNA: TGTGCCAGCAGTTTTCGGGGGGGCGCGGCTGATGGCTACACCTTC

V: TRBV7-9
size: many
J: TRBJ2-3
D: NA
CDR3: CASSSSWAQGTDTQYF
DNA: TGTGCCAGCAGCTCATCTTGGGCGCAGGGGACAGATACGCAGTATTTT

V: TRBV7-2
size: few
J: TRBJ2-7
D: TRBD2
CDR3: CASSLGGFSGNYEQYF
DNA: TGTGCCAGCAGCTTAGGGGGGTTTAGCGGGAACTACGAGCAGTACTTC

V: TRBV29-1
size: many
J: TRBJ2-5
D: TRBD1
CDR3: CSAGQAGETQYF
DNA: TGCAGCGCCGGACAGGCCGGGGAGACCCAGTACTTC

V: TRBV7-6
size: few
J: TRBJ2-5
D: NA
CDR3: CASRGTEETQYF
DNA: TGTGCCAGCAGAGGGACGGAAGAGACCCAGTACTTC

V: TRBV7-3
size: few
J: TRBJ2-7
D: NA
CDR3: CASAKEGPYEQYF
DNA: TGTGCCAGCGCGAAGGAGGGGCCTTACGAGCAGTACTTC

V: TRBV6-2/TRBV6-3
size: NA
J: TRBJ2-1
D: TRBD2
CDR3: CASSRAGTSPDEQFF
DNA: TGTGCCAGCAGCCGCGCCGGGACTAGTCCGGATGAGCAGTTCTTC

V: TRBV20-1
size: NA
J: TRBJ2-5
D: NA
CDR3: CSARLLGKETQYF
DNA: TGCAGTGCTAGGTTATTAGGAAAAGAGACCCAGTACTTC

V: TRBV7-9
size: few
J: TRBJ2-5
D: TRBD1
CDR3: CASSSGQEQETQYF
DNA: TGTGCCAGCAGCTCCGGACAGGAGCAAGAGACCCAGTACTTC

V: TRBV30
size: few
J: TRBJ1-1
D: NA
CDR3: CAWITTEAFF
DNA: TGTGCCTGGATCACCACTGAAGCTTTCTTT

V: TRBV7-2
size: few
J: TRBJ2-7
D: TRBD1
CDR3: CASSPQGANYEQYF
DNA: TGTGCCAGCAGCCCACAGGGGGCGAACTACGAGCAGTACTTC

V: TRBV5-5
size: NA
J: TRBJ2-5
D: TRBD1
CDR3: CASSSTGGETQYF
DNA: TGTGCCAGCAGCTCGACAGGGGGAGAGACCCAGTACTTC

V: TRBV7-8
size: few
J: TRBJ2-5
D: NA
CDR3: CASSLAQAQETQYF
DNA: TGTGCCAGCAGCTTAGCGCAGGCGCAGGAGACCCAGTACTTC

V: TRBV24-1
size: NA
J: TRBJ2-6
D: NA
CDR3: CATSGYAQKGANVLTF
DNA: TGTGCCACCAGTGGGTATGCACAAAAGGGGGCCAACGTCCTGACTTTC

V: TRBV6-8
size: NA
J: TRBJ2-1
D: NA
CDR3: CASSYGRTRGDEQFF
DNA: TGTGCCAGCAGTTACGGGCGAACGCGAGGGGATGAGCAGTTCTTC